This T cell receptor (beta chain) was found in a study of T cells after yellow fever vaccination. Whole-study results and caveats: A weaker but faster secondary response was observed, peaking on day 5 versus 15.

Per germline, CDR1 KGHSH and CDR2 LQKENI. V lost 6 bases and J lost 0, with 12 bases in between. CDR3 size: 15 residues. TCRdb reanalysed the 5' RACE reads using MiXCR and keeps one entry per CDR3 protein. The sample has under 500,000 distinct CDR3 sequences; 18% are singletons. Only a few counts were recorded for this clonotype. The antigen remains undetermined. The starting material was PBMCs, obtained before the yellow fever booster vaccination. The chain is built from TRBV18 and TRBJ2-1; TRBD2 is a possible D gene (6 bases). This TCR was recovered from a man in his late teens or twenties who received the YFV17D yellow fever vaccine. The CDR3 sequence: CASSAGGSSYNEQFF. In nucleotides, the CDR3 is TGTGCCAGCTCCGCCGGGGGTAGCTCCTACAATGAGCAGTTCTTC.